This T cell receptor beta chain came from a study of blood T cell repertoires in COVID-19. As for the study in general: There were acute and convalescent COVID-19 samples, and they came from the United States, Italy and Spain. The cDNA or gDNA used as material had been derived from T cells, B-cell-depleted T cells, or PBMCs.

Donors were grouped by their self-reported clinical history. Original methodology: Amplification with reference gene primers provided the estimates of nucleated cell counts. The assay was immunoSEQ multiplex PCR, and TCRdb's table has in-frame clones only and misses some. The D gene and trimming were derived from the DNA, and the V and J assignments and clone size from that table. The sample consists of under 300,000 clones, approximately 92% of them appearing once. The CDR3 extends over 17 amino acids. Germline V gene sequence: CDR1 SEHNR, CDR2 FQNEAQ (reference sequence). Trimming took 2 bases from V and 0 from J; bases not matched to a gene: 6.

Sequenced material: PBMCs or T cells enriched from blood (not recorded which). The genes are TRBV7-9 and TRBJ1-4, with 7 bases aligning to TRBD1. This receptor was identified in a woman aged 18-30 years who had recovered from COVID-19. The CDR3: CASSLRDSPATNEKLFF. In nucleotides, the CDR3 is TGTGCCAGCAGCTTAAGGGACAGCCCTGCAACTAATGAAAAACTGTTTTTT.